This record covers a single T cell receptor (beta chain). This sample was included in a study of blood T cell repertoires in COVID-19. About the research overall: The origin of the acute and convalescent COVID-19 samples was the United States, Italy and Spain.

V lost 4 bases to trimming and J lost 4 bases; unmatched junction nucleotides: 8. The CDR3 is 16 amino acids. Germline CDR1 LNHDA, CDR2 SQIVND (reference sequence). Recovered status applied to Cohort 3 donors who had two consecutive negative PCRs. It also applied to those with clearance or with symptom resolution. The method was immunoSEQ multiplex PCR; TCRdb's version includes in-frame clones alone and lacks a portion of them. This sample has roughly 300,000 clones; around 84% occur once, and the top ten carry roughly 2.6%. V gene TRBV19 combines with J gene TRBJ2-3, with TRBD2 matching 10 bases. Input material: PBMCs or T cells enriched from blood (not recorded which). The origin of this receptor is a woman aged 45-59 years who had recovered from COVID-19. The CDR3 loop reads CASSSGRTSGSDTQYF. In DNA, the CDR3 is TGTGCCAGTAGTAGTGGAAGGACTAGCGGTTCAGATACGCAGTATTTT.